This TCR beta chain came from a study of cytomegalovirus exposure and HLA in healthy donors. Overall study context: A prior analysis found about 120 million unique TCR beta sequences from roughly 180 million T cells. General study findings and limits: A few V segments could not be told apart, such as TRBV6-2 and TRBV6-3, and were left out.

Primers included in the PCR were 60 Vbeta and 13 Jbeta primers. TCRdb's copy holds only in-frame clones and misses some; the assay was immunoSEQ multiplex PCR. The profile shows under 150,000 clones, roughly 71% of them singletons. As regards this clone: Its target is unknown.

The germline gives CDR1 SNHLY, CDR2 FYNNEI. The CDR3 contains 15 residues. V lost 5 bases and J 6 bases, leaving 17 bases between the germline ends. V usage is TRBV2 and J usage is TRBJ1-5, with D perhaps TRBD1 (6 bases). This TCR came from a man aged 18 to 29 in good health and CMV-seropositive. The specimen sequenced was PBMCs. The CDR3 loop is CASSSKSGVAQPQHF. DNA of the CDR3: TGTGCCAGCAGTTCAAAGTCAGGGGTAGCTCAGCCCCAGCATTTT.